The 20 T cell receptor beta chains below all came from one sample that was sequenced in a study of CD8 T cells in Susac syndrome. An input of about 0.5 to 1 ug of RNA was subjected to reverse transcription using random hexamers. TCRdb recomputed calls from the immunoSEQ multiplex PCR reads with MiXCR, one row per CDR3 protein. The sample holds about 300,000 distinct CDR3 sequences, about 92% seen once. The sequenced material came from CD4+ T cells from PBMCs. These receptors all stem from a human donor with multiple sclerosis.

V and J are TRBV20-1 and TRBJ2-1; TRBD2 is a possible D gene (7 bases). CDR3 length: 12 residues. The germline V gene has CDR1 DFQATT and CDR2 SNEGSKA (reference sequence). The germline V and J ends were trimmed by 6 bases and 9 bases, with 15 bases remaining between them. This CDR3 is CSAGRGATEQFF. As DNA, the CDR3 is TGCAGTGCAGGTCGGGGGGCGACTGAGCAGTTCTTC.

The chain recombines TRBV3-1 with TRBJ1-1; D unresolved. The germline gives CDR1 LGHDT, CDR2 YNNKEL (reference sequence). The CDR3 is 15 amino acids. Deletions cut 3 bases from V and 2 bases from J, with 13 bases between. The CDR3 coding sequence is TGTGCCAGCAGCCAGAGCGGGTTGGCAAACACTGAAGCTTTCTTT. Encoded protein: CASSQSGLANTEAFF.

V usage is TRBV6-1 and J usage is TRBJ1-5, with a tentative D call TRBD1 (6 bases). The CDR3 consists of 14 residues. Trimming shortened V by 10 bases and J by 0 bases, and 13 bases separated the two germline ends. CDR1 is MNHNS and CDR2 is SASEGT in the germline V gene. CDR3 protein: CATYRDLSNQPQHF. DNA of the CDR3: TGTGCCACCTACAGGGACCTTAGCAATCAGCCCCAGCATTTT.

This chain uses TRBV10-3 with TRBJ1-1; D gene unclear. The CDR3 has 17 amino acids. V lost 3 bases, J lost 1 base, and 18 bases lay in between. Germline CDR1 ENHRY, CDR2 SYGVKD. The CDR3 here is CAISEFPGATPNTEAFF. In DNA form, the CDR3 reads TGTGCCATCAGTGAATTCCCGGGAGCGACACCGAACACTGAAGCTTTCTTT.

This chain uses TRBV6-5 with TRBJ2-1; possible D gene TRBD2, 5 bases. Trimming removed 6 bases from V and 6 bases from J, with 12 bases in between. Germline CDR1 and CDR2: MNHEY and SVGAGI. The CDR3 is 13 residues long. The CDR3 sequence: CASSPPGINEQFF. Here the CDR3 DNA reads TGTGCCAGCAGCCCCCCGGGGATCAATGAGCAGTTCTTC.

This chain links TRBV11-3 with TRBJ2-3, with a weak D call TRBD1 (5 bases). Trimming cost V 3 bases and J 2 bases, with 9 bases left between them. This CDR3 has 14 residues. Germline V gene data show CDR1 as SGHNT and CDR2 as YENEEA. The DNA for the CDR3 is TGTGCCAGCAGCTTGGGCAGGGCCACAGATACGCAGTATTTT. This translates into CASSLGRATDTQYF.

The rearrangement links TRBV7-3 to TRBJ2-3; D not resolved. Trimming took 2 bases from V and 2 from J, leaving 14 bases between them. CDR1 is SGHTA, CDR2 FQGTGA, per germline. This CDR3 contains 16 residues. The CDR3 region has the DNA TGTGCCAGCAGCTTAGGCACGGGCCTCAACACAGATACGCAGTATTTT. It specifies CASSLGTGLNTDTQYF.

The gene calls are TRBV18 and TRBJ2-7; D possibly uses TRBD1 or TRBD2 (5 bases each). CDR1 and CDR2 from the germline V gene are KGHSH and LQKENI. Trimming took off 6 bases at V and 0 bases at J, with 15 bases between the two ends. CDR3 length equals 15 residues. The CDR3 DNA reads as TGTGCCAGCTCTCCGGGGACGTCGGCCTCCTACGAGCAGTACTTC. This encodes CASSPGTSASYEQYF.

This chain's CDR3 is CSASRQGTYNEQFF. The CDR3 DNA reads TGCAGCGCGTCGCGGCAGGGCACCTACAATGAGCAGTTCTTC. This chain links TRBV29-1 with TRBJ2-1, with a possible D match to TRBD1 (5 bases). Germline-derived CDR1 and CDR2 are SQVTM and ANQGSEA. Between the trimmed V and J ends, which lost 7 bases and 2 bases, there was a span of 15 bases. This CDR3 is built from 14 residues.

In this sample, this clonotype turned up once. This sequence joins TRBV7-9 and TRBJ1-1, with 7 positions matching TRBD1. Looked up from germline, CDR1 is SEHNR and CDR2 is FQNEAQ (reference sequence). With 3 bases clipped from V and 5 bases from J, the junction kept 9 bases outside the gene matches. The CDR3 totals 15 residues. In nucleotides, the CDR3 is TGTGCCAGCAGCTTTTGGACAGGCCGGGGGACTGAAGCTTTCTTT. It is translated as CASSFWTGRGTEAFF.

This chain joins TRBV24-1 and TRBJ2-5; TRBD2 matches 9 bases. The CDR3 contains 13 residues. Trimming at V came to 7 bases and at J to 7 bases, leaving 6 bases not matched to a gene. Germline V gene data show CDR1 as KGHDR and CDR2 as SFDVKD. The DNA for the CDR3 is TGTGCCACCAGGGATAAGACTAGCGGGACCCAGTACTTC. Its translation: CATRDKTSGTQYF.

V usage is TRBV4-1 and J usage is TRBJ1-4; possibly TRBD1 for D (6 bases). Germline V CDR1 and CDR2: MGHRA, YSYEKL. This CDR3 contains 17 residues. Trimming removed 1 base from V and 6 bases from J, with 18 bases in between. CDR3 in DNA: TGCGCCAGCAGCCAAGTAGGAACAGGGCAGCGCGATGAAAAACTGTTTTTT. This codes for CASSQVGTGQRDEKLFF.

This chain links TRBV11-2 with TRBJ2-1; a weak D match, TRBD2 (5 bases). Trimming left V 6 bases short and J 0 bases short, with 15 bases between. CDR3 length: 16 residues. Looked up from germline, CDR1 is SGHAT and CDR2 is FQNNGV. The CDR3 nucleotides read TGTGCCAGCAGTCCCGGACTCCTGATCTCCTACAATGAGCAGTTCTTC. Its protein product is CASSPGLLISYNEQFF.

This clonotype was detected only a few times. This rearrangement joins TRBV2 to TRBJ2-3; D gene ambiguous. The V and J ends lost 4 bases and 0 bases respectively, with 8 bases between them. CDR3 length equals 14 residues. Germline V CDR1 and CDR2: SNHLY, FYNNEI. In DNA form, the CDR3 reads TGTGCCAGCAGTGGGGGTATCAGCACAGATACGCAGTATTTT. Translated: CASSGGISTDTQYF. The full variable domain, with the rest looked up from reference TRBV2 and TRBJ2-3, is EPEVTQTPSHQVTQMGQEVILRCVPISNHLYFYWYRQILGQKVEFLVSFYNNEISEKSEIFDDQFSVERPDGSNFTLKIRSTKLEDSAMYFCASSGGISTDTQYFGPGTRLTVL.

V is TRBV7-2 and J is TRBJ1-2, with a possible D match to TRBD1 (5 bases). This CDR3 is 15 amino acids long. Germline V lookup: CDR1 SGHTA, CDR2 FQGNSA. V was pared by 5 bases and J by 1 base, with 14 bases between. This CDR3 is CASSPHRDGNYGYTF. CDR3 DNA sequence: TGTGCCAGCAGCCCACACCGGGACGGTAACTATGGCTACACCTTC.

This chain joins TRBV5-1 and TRBJ1-2; 7 bases fit TRBD1. This CDR3 is built from 15 residues. The V and J ends lost 3 bases and 2 bases, in that order; junction bases with no gene match: 7. Germline lookup yields CDR1 SGHRS and CDR2 YFSETQ. The CDR3 spells CASSSPLDRNYGYTF. In nucleotides, the CDR3 is TGCGCCAGCAGCTCGCCGTTGGACAGGAACTATGGCTACACCTTC.

The chain links TRBV6-6 to TRBJ2-2, with 7 nucleotides matching TRBD2. CDR3 length equals 16 residues. Germline CDR1 and CDR2: MNHNY and SVGAGI (reference sequence). The trim removed 8 bases at V and 1 base at J, leaving 10 bases unmatched. DNA of the CDR3: TGTGCCAGCGGCAATTGGGAGCGGGGGAACACCGGGGAGCTGTTTTTT. Its protein is CASGNWERGNTGELFF.

The chain joins TRBV30 to TRBJ1-1; D not resolved. Trimming removed 0 bases from V and 1 base from J, with 9 bases in between. This CDR3 is built from 14 residues. In germline, CDR1 is GTSNPN, CDR2 SVGIG (reference sequence). The CDR3 sequence is CAWSVLRANTEAFF. CDR3 sequence (DNA): TGTGCCTGGAGTGTACTTCGGGCGAACACTGAAGCTTTCTTT.

This clonotype was recorded only once. The rearrangement joins TRBV19 to TRBJ2-5; possible D gene TRBD2, 6 bases. The CDR3 has 15 amino acids. The V end lost 4 bases, the J end lost 4 bases, and 16 bases lay between the germline ends. CDR1 and CDR2 from the germline V gene are LNHDA and SQIVND (reference sequence). The CDR3 protein is CASSRPGRGSETQYF. Written as DNA, the CDR3 is TGTGCCAGTAGTAGGCCAGGCCGGGGGTCAGAGACCCAGTACTTC.

This chain links TRBV3-1 with TRBJ2-5, with 12 bases aligning to TRBD2. In germline, CDR1 is LGHDT, CDR2 YNNKEL (reference sequence). The CDR3 is 16 residues long. Trimming removed 2 bases from V and 2 bases from J; junction bases left unmatched: 3. CDR3 sequence (DNA): TGTGCCAGCAGCCAAAATCTAGCGGGGGGGCAAGAGACCCAGTACTTC. It is translated as CASSQNLAGGQETQYF.